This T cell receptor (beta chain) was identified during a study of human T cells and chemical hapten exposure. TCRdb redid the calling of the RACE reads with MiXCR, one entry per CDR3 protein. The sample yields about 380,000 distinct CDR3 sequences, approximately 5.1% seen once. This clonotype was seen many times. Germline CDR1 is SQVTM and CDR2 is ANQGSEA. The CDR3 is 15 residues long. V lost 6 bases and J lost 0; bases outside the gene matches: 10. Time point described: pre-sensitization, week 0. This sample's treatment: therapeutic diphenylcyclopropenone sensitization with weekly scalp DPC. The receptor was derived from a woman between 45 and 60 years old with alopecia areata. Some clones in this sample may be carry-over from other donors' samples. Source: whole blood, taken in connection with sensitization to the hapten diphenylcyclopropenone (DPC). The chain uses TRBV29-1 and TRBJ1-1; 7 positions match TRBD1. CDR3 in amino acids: CSVLSTGFMNTEAFF. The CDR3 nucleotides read TGCAGCGTCCTCTCGACAGGGTTCATGAACACTGAAGCTTTCTTT.